The 17 T cell receptor beta chains below were found in one sample sequenced in a study of spatial heterogeneity in lung cancer. Noted time point: sample taken at primary tumor resection. TCRdb recomputed calls from the 5' RACE reads with MiXCR, one row per CDR3 protein. This table holds 40,000 to 55,000 distinct CDR3 sequences, approximately 13% found once. The sequenced sample was PBMCs, obtained at surgery. The receptors were gathered from a male donor with early-stage non-small cell lung cancer.

This clonotype was recorded a few times. The V gene is TRBV29-1, the J gene TRBJ2-5, with 9 bases lining up with TRBD1. V lost 7 bases, J lost 3 bases, and 3 bases stayed unmatched. Germline V gene lookup returns CDR1 SQVTM and CDR2 ANQGSEA. This CDR3 region has 12 residues. Written as DNA, the CDR3 is TGCAGCGGGGGACAGGGAGAAGAGACCCAGTACTTC. It specifies CSGGQGEETQYF.

V usage is TRBV6-4 and J usage is TRBJ1-5, with D tentatively TRBD1 (6 bases). CDR1 is MRHNA, CDR2 SNTAGT, per germline. V lost 3 bases and J lost 6, with 9 bases in between. CDR3 size: 13 residues. CDR3 coding DNA: TGTGCCAGCAGTGAACAGGGAGGTCAGCCCCAGCATTTT. Translating it yields CASSEQGGQPQHF.

Many counts were recorded for this clonotype. This sequence joins TRBV5-4 and TRBJ1-1; TRBD1 might be the D (6 bases). V gave up 4 bases and J gave up 3 bases, with 16 bases separating them. The CDR3 extends over 15 amino acids. Per germline, CDR1 SGHNT and CDR2 YYREEE (reference sequence). CDR3 region: CASSGVQGRYTEAFF. For the CDR3, the DNA is TGTGCCAGCAGCGGCGTACAGGGAAGATACACTGAAGCTTTCTTT. The full variable domain, with the rest looked up from reference TRBV5-4 and TRBJ1-1, is ETGVTQSPTHLIKTRGQQVTLRCSSQSGHNTVSWYQQALGQGPQFIFQYYREEENGRGNFPPRFSGLQFPNYSSELNVNALELDDSALYLCASSGVQGRYTEAFFGQGTRLTVV.

This clonotype occurred a few times. CDR3 in amino acids: CASTADRTNQPQHF. The DNA for the CDR3 is TGTGCCAGCACCGCTGACAGAACCAATCAGCCCCAGCATTTT. V usage is TRBV12-3 or TRBV12-4 and J usage is TRBJ1-5; possibly TRBD1 for D (5 bases). The CDR3 covers 14 residues. The V end was cut by 7 bases, the J end by 3 bases, with 13 bases between.

The CDR3 DNA is TGTGCCAGCAGATCGAACAGGGGGCGCGAGCAGTACTTC. As protein: CASRSNRGREQYF. V gene TRBV7-2 combines with J gene TRBJ2-7; TRBD1 matches at 9 bases. The CDR3 totals 13 residues. V lost 6 bases and J lost 6; bases outside the gene matches: 6. Germline-derived CDR1 and CDR2 are SGHTA and FQGNSA.

The rearrangement links TRBV7-2 to TRBJ2-5; TRBD2 aligns across 12 bases. V dropped 2 bases and J dropped 0; count of bases not matched to a gene: 7. CDR3 length: 18 amino acids. The V gene's germline CDR1 is SGHTA and CDR2 FQGNSA. The CDR3, as DNA: TGTGCCAGCAGCTTACGGCTAGCGGGAGGGGCGTACCAAGAGACCCAGTACTTC. Its protein product is CASSLRLAGGAYQETQYF. Looking up the rest from reference TRBV7-2 and TRBJ2-5 gives the full variable domain: GAGVSQSPSNKVTEKGKDVELRCDPISGHTALYWYRQSLGQGLEFLIYFQGNSAPDKSGLPSDRFSAERTGGSVSTLTIQRTQQEDSAVYLCASSLRLAGGAYQETQYFGPGTRLLVL.

The chain has TRBV7-9 and TRBJ2-7; 8 nucleotides agree with TRBD1. The ends lost 2 bases at V and 0 bases at J; junction bases unmatched: 9. CDR3 length: 17 residues. Germline CDR1 is SEHNR and CDR2 is FQNEAQ (reference sequence). The CDR3 loop reads CASSLSNWDRNSYEQYF. Written as DNA, the CDR3 is TGTGCCAGCAGCTTAAGTAACTGGGACAGGAACTCCTACGAGCAGTACTTC.

This clonotype has just a few counts. The rearrangement uses TRBV10-3 and TRBJ2-7; TRBD1 matches 9 bases. The V gene's germline CDR1 is ENHRY and CDR2 SYGVKD. Trimming took 10 bases from V and 5 from J; bases not matched to a gene: 12. The CDR3 has 14 residues. Here the CDR3 reads CATRGGQGMHEQYF. The CDR3 DNA reads as TGTGCCACCCGAGGCGGACAGGGGATGCACGAGCAGTACTTC.

This clonotype was recorded many times. The chain carries TRBV20-1 and TRBJ1-5; 9 nucleotides align to TRBD1. This CDR3 comprises 16 residues. The J segment lost 2 bases and the V segment lost 4 bases, leaving 9 bases of the junction unmatched. Germline V gives CDR1 DFQATT, CDR2 SNEGSKA (reference sequence). The CDR3 here is CSAIGTGKGRNQPQHF. For the CDR3, the DNA is TGCAGTGCTATAGGGACAGGGAAAGGGCGCAATCAGCCCCAGCATTTT.

This chain joins TRBV6-5 and TRBJ2-3, with 9 bases lining up with TRBD1. The CDR3 sequence is 19 residues long. The germline CDR1 and CDR2 sequences are MNHEY and SVGAGI. The V and J ends lost 7 bases and 2 bases, in that order; junction bases with no gene match: 19. Written as DNA, the CDR3 is TGTGCCAGCACAACAAGAATACCGGGACAGGGTAGACTCACAGATACGCAGTATTTT. Translating gives CASTTRIPGQGRLTDTQYF.

This clonotype was observed a handful of times. The V call is TRBV29-1, the J call TRBJ2-3; TRBD1 is a possible D gene (6 bases). This CDR3 is built from 14 residues. The ends were cut back, 7 bases at V and 1 base at J, with 15 bases in the middle. Germline V gene sequence: CDR1 SQVTM, CDR2 ANQGSEA. The CDR3 DNA reads as TGCAGCGCGTCGGACAGTGTGGGCACAGATACGCAGTATTTT. The encoded protein is CSASDSVGTDTQYF.

In this sample, this clonotype turned up a few times. The J gene is TRBJ1-1, the V gene TRBV6-5; maybe TRBD1 (6 bases). Per germline, CDR1 MNHEY and CDR2 SVGAGI. The CDR3 loop spans 14 amino acids. Deletions cut 4 bases from V and 6 bases from J, with 15 bases between. The chain's CDR3 is CASSLRGVGAEAFF. The DNA for the CDR3 is TGTGCCAGCAGTTTGAGGGGGGTCGGCGCTGAAGCTTTCTTT.

The chain carries TRBV20-1 and TRBJ2-5, with 7 bases that match TRBD1. Germline V lookup: CDR1 DFQATT, CDR2 SNEGSKA (reference sequence). V was clipped by 0 bases and J by 4 bases; unmatched bases: 5. The CDR3 runs 14 residues. The chain's CDR3 is CSARDQSGGETQYF. The CDR3 DNA sequence: TGCAGTGCTAGAGATCAGTCAGGGGGAGAGACCCAGTACTTC.

Many counts were recorded for this clonotype. V is TRBV7-9 and J is TRBJ2-1; 9 bases align to TRBD2. Germline lookup yields CDR1 SEHNR and CDR2 FQNEAQ (reference sequence). V shed 5 bases, J shed 5 bases, and the junction held 10 bases outside the gene matches. This CDR3 spans 16 amino acids. The CDR3 nucleotides read TGTGCCAGCAGCCGGAGACTAGCGGAGACCGACAATGAGCAGTTCTTC. Its protein is CASSRRLAETDNEQFF.

This clonotype has at least ten counts. The V gene is TRBV2, the J gene TRBJ1-2; 7 bases fit TRBD1. V was pared by 8 bases and J by 6 bases, with 9 bases of the junction left unmatched. This CDR3 contains 13 residues. Germline CDR1 SNHLY, CDR2 FYNNEI. The CDR3: CASRSGTENGYTF. The CDR3 DNA reads as TGTGCCAGCCGATCCGGGACAGAAAATGGCTACACCTTC. The full variable domain, with the rest looked up from reference TRBV2 and TRBJ1-2, is EPEVTQTPSHQVTQMGQEVILRCVPISNHLYFYWYRQILGQKVEFLVSFYNNEISEKSEIFDDQFSVERPDGSNFTLKIRSTKLEDSAMYFCASRSGTENGYTFGSGTRLTVV.

This clonotype was found many times. The rearrangement uses TRBV15 and TRBJ1-2, with TRBD1 matching 8 bases. Germline trimming cut 5 bases from V and 6 bases from J; bases unmatched to any gene: 8. CDR1 LNHNV and CDR2 YYDKDF come from the germline V gene (reference sequence). There are 14 residues in the CDR3. The CDR3: CATSLGRQGHGYTF. CDR3 sequence (DNA): TGTGCCACCAGCCTGGGGCGACAGGGGCATGGCTACACCTTC.

A few counts support this clonotype. V and J are TRBV19 and TRBJ2-5; 7 nucleotides line up with TRBD2. Unmatched junction bases numbered 12, after V lost 9 bases and J lost 5 bases. This CDR3 contains 14 residues. Looked up from germline, CDR1 is LNHDA and CDR2 is SQIVND (reference sequence). CDR3 sequence reads: CASRPGGRSETQYF. The CDR3 bases are TGTGCCAGCAGACCCGGCGGGAGATCCGAGACCCAGTACTTC.